Shown below are 17 T cell receptor beta chains from a single sample sequenced in a study of blood T cell repertoires in COVID-19 (dated by TCRdb to 2020 to 2021). The library was made by the immunoSEQ multiplex PCR assay. Held by TCRdb, this immuneACCESS table contains in-frame sequences only and omits some clones. Under half of the omission traces to an unresolved V gene where checked; the cause of the rest is unknown. The sample has 110,000 to 150,000 clones on record, around nine tenths of them singletons. 1.7% of the sample goes to the ten largest clones. Input material: peripheral blood. The receptors here all came from a woman aged 45-65 years with acute or convalescent COVID-19.

The chain carries TRBV5-1 and TRBJ1-2; tentative D call: TRBD1 (5 bases). V gave up 4 bases and J gave up 1 base, with 11 bases separating them. The germline gives CDR1 SGHRS, CDR2 YFSETQ. This CDR3 region has 14 residues. The CDR3 nucleotides read TGCGCCAGCAGCCCGGACGGGGGTAACTATGGCTACACCTTC. Translating gives CASSPDGGNYGYTF.

The chain links TRBV7-2 to TRBJ2-1; 10 bases agree with TRBD2. The CDR3 totals 15 residues. Germline CDR1 is SGHTA and CDR2 is FQGNSA. The trim removed 4 bases at V and 5 bases at J, leaving 5 bases unmatched. The CDR3 DNA reads TGTGCCAGCAGCTCGATACTAGCGGGGAACAATGAGCAGTTCTTC. The encoded protein is CASSSILAGNNEQFF. Using reference TRBV7-2 and TRBJ2-1 for the parts outside the CDR3, the full variable domain is GAGVSQSPSNKVTEKGKDVELRCDPISGHTALYWYRQSLGQGLEFLIYFQGNSAPDKSGLPSDRFSAERTGGSVSTLTIQRTQQEDSAVYLCASSSILAGNNEQFFGPGTRLTVL.

The rearrangement joins TRBV7-2 to TRBJ2-1; TRBD2 agrees at 12 bases. CDR1 and CDR2 from the germline V gene are SGHTA and FQGNSA. This CDR3 spans 15 amino acids. J lost 6 bases, V lost 7 bases, and 7 bases had no gene match. The CDR3 nucleotides read TGTGCCAGCACCCGGAGACTAGCGGGAGTCAATGAGCAGTTCTTC. Its translation: CASTRRLAGVNEQFF.

The chain couples TRBV27 to TRBJ1-5, with TRBD1 as a possible D gene (5 bases). V lost 2 bases to trimming and J lost 6 bases, with 17 bases between them. The CDR3 totals 16 residues. Looked up from germline, CDR1 is MNHEY and CDR2 is SMNVEV (reference sequence). The CDR3, as DNA: TGTGCCAGCAGTTTAAATCTTGGCCAGGGCGGTCAGCCCCAGCATTTT. It codes for CASSLNLGQGGQPQHF.

The CDR3 DNA is TGTGCCAGCAGTGATAATAGTCGGGGCACCGGGGAGCTGTTTTTT. This encodes CASSDNSRGTGELFF. The V gene is TRBV6-1, the J gene TRBJ2-2; the D gene is possibly TRBD2 (5 bases). Germline CDR1 MNHNS, CDR2 SASEGT. The CDR3 sequence is 15 residues long. V was pared by 3 bases and J by 4 bases, with 12 bases between.

The V gene is TRBV4-2, the J gene TRBJ2-5, with 12 positions matching TRBD2. Germline lookup yields CDR1 LGHNA and CDR2 YNFKEQ. V shed 1 base, J shed 4 bases, and the junction held 7 bases outside the gene matches. CDR3 length: 17 residues. CDR3: CASSQGGTSGQGETQYF. For the CDR3, the DNA is TGTGCCAGCAGCCAAGGGGGGACTAGCGGGCAGGGAGAGACCCAGTACTTC.

J is TRBJ2-3 and V is TRBV9; D possibly corresponds to TRBD1 (7 bases). The CDR3 is 17 amino acids. The V and J ends lost 3 bases and 1 base respectively, with 18 bases between them. Looked up from germline, CDR1 is SGDLS and CDR2 is YYNGEE. DNA of the CDR3: TGTGCCAGCAGCGCCCCATTGACAGGGACTCGCACAGATACGCAGTATTTT. Translated: CASSAPLTGTRTDTQYF.

The rearrangement joins TRBV27 to TRBJ2-1, with 9 bases fitting TRBD2. Germline CDR1 MNHEY, CDR2 SMNVEV (reference sequence). Unmatched junction bases numbered 11, after V lost 4 bases and J lost 4 bases. The CDR3 loop spans 17 amino acids. CDR3 in amino acids: CASSSSTLAGVYNEQFF. The CDR3 nucleotides are TGTGCCAGCAGTTCATCCACTTTAGCGGGGGTGTACAATGAGCAGTTCTTC.

The rearrangement joins TRBV7-2 to TRBJ2-7; D may be TRBD2 (5 bases). The CDR3 has 14 residues. CDR1 and CDR2 from the germline V gene are SGHTA and FQGNSA. Trimming stripped 3 bases from V and 2 bases from J, with 11 bases between. The CDR3: CASSLVAGTYEQYF. CDR3 in DNA: TGTGCCAGCAGCTTGGTTGCGGGTACCTACGAGCAGTACTTC.

The CDR3, as DNA: TGTGCCAGCAGTTTGGGCAGCGGCTATGGCTACACCTTC. Its translation: CASSLGSGYGYTF. The chain couples TRBV27 to TRBJ1-2; D remains unclear. Germline V lookup: CDR1 MNHEY, CDR2 SMNVEV (reference sequence). The V and J ends lost 3 bases and 4 bases respectively, with 9 bases between them. There are 13 residues in the CDR3.

The J gene is TRBJ2-2, the V gene TRBV4-2, with D maybe TRBD2 (7 bases). Trimming stripped 4 bases from V and 4 bases from J, with 19 bases between. Germline V gene lookup returns CDR1 LGHNA and CDR2 YNFKEQ. This CDR3 comprises 17 residues. CDR3: CASSRIGAGEGTGELFF. The CDR3 DNA sequence: TGTGCCAGCAGCCGTATAGGTGCAGGGGAGGGCACCGGGGAGCTGTTTTTT.

The CDR3 nucleotides are TGCGCCAGCAGTCGGGGGGCACCTGAAGCTTTCTTT. Protein product: CASSRGAPEAFF. The rearrangement uses TRBV5-1 and TRBJ1-1; D might be TRBD1 (6 bases). V lost 5 bases and J 6 bases, leaving 11 bases between the germline ends. Germline CDR1 reads SGHRS; CDR2 reads YFSETQ. This CDR3 is 12 amino acids long.

The chain is built from TRBV5-1 and TRBJ1-3; 9 bases align to TRBD1. The V and J ends lost 5 bases and 3 bases, in that order; junction bases with no gene match: 9. The CDR3 has 16 residues. The germline CDR1 and CDR2 sequences are SGHRS and YFSETQ. The CDR3 DNA follows: TGCGCCAGCAGTCTCTTACAGGGGGCGATTGGAAACACCATATATTTT. Protein sequence: CASSLLQGAIGNTIYF.

Written as DNA, the CDR3 is TGTGCCAGCAGAATTATAGCGGGAAATAAAACAGATACGCAGTATTTT. Amino acid sequence: CASRIIAGNKTDTQYF. V gene TRBV7-9 combines with J gene TRBJ2-3; 8 positions match TRBD2. The V gene end was trimmed by 6 bases and the J gene end by 3 bases; junction bases not matched to a gene: 11. Germline V gene lookup returns CDR1 SEHNR and CDR2 FQNEAQ (reference sequence). The CDR3 length is 16 residues. The whole variable domain, remainder taken from reference TRBV7-9 and TRBJ2-3, is DTGVSQNPRHKITKRGQNVTFRCDPISEHNRLYWYRQTLGQGPEFLTYFQNEAQLEKSRLLSDRFSAERPKGSFSTLEIQRTEQGDSAMYLCASRIIAGNKTDTQYFGPGTRLTVL.

The V gene is TRBV30, the J gene TRBJ1-2, with no clear D. V was shortened by 2 bases and J by 6 bases, with 16 bases between the two germline ends. CDR1 GTSNPN and CDR2 SVGIG come from the germline V gene (reference sequence). CDR3 size: 14 residues. CDR3 sequence reads: CAWSFDPLSDGYTF. CDR3 bases: TGTGCCTGGAGTTTTGACCCCTTGAGCGATGGCTACACCTTC. Together with reference TRBV30 and TRBJ1-2, the CDR3 gives the full variable domain: SQTIHQWPATLVQPVGSPLSLECTVEGTSNPNLYWYRQAAGRGLQLLFYSVGIGQISSEVPQNLSASRPQDRQFILSSKKLLLSDSGFYLCAWSFDPLSDGYTFGSGTRLTVV.

The chain carries TRBV15 and TRBJ2-1; 11 bases agree with TRBD2. CDR1 LNHNV and CDR2 YYDKDF come from the germline V gene (reference sequence). The CDR3 has 19 amino acids. After removal of 3 bases from V and 4 bases from J, the junction contained 14 bases not matched to a gene. CDR3 protein: CATSRDPTIAGGRYNEQFF. The CDR3 DNA reads TGTGCCACCAGCAGGGATCCGACTATAGCGGGAGGGAGGTACAATGAGCAGTTCTTC.

This clone was seen just once. This chain joins TRBV6-6 and TRBJ2-5, with 9 bases that match TRBD2. Germline CDR1 MNHNY, CDR2 SVGAGI (reference sequence). This CDR3 has 16 amino acids. Trimming cost V 1 base and J 3 bases; bases outside gene matches: 6. The CDR3 region is CASSYLRREGEETQYF. CDR3 in DNA: TGTGCCAGCAGTTACTTACGGCGGGAGGGTGAAGAGACCCAGTACTTC.